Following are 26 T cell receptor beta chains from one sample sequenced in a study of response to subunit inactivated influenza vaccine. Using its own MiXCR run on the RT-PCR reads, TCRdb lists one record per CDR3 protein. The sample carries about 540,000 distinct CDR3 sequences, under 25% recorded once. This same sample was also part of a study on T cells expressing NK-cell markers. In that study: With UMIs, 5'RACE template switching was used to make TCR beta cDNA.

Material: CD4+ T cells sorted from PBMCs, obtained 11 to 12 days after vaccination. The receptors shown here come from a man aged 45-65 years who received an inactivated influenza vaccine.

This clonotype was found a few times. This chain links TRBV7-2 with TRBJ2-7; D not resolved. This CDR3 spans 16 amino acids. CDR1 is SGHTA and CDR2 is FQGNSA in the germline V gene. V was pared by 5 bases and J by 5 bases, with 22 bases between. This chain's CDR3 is CASSRNRLRTRHEQYF. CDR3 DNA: TGTGCCAGCAGCCGGAACCGATTGCGAACACGGCACGAGCAGTACTTC.

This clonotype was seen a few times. CDR3 loop: CASSAFEGAYEQYF. The DNA of the CDR3 is TGTGCCAGCAGCGCGTTCGAGGGGGCCTACGAGCAGTACTTC. The chain combines TRBV6-1 with TRBJ2-7; perhaps TRBD1 as D (6 bases). With 6 bases removed from V and 2 bases from J, the gap between germline ends came to 14 bases. The CDR3 contains 14 residues. Germline V gene data show CDR1 as MNHNS and CDR2 as SASEGT.

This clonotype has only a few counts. The CDR3 loop reads CSARKVANTEAFF. The CDR3 bases are TGCAGTGCTAGGAAGGTTGCGAACACTGAAGCTTTCTTT. The chain has TRBV20-1 and TRBJ1-1; D remains unclear. V gave up 3 bases and J gave up 1 base, with 9 bases separating them. CDR3 size: 13 residues. Germline V CDR1 and CDR2: DFQATT, SNEGSKA (reference sequence).

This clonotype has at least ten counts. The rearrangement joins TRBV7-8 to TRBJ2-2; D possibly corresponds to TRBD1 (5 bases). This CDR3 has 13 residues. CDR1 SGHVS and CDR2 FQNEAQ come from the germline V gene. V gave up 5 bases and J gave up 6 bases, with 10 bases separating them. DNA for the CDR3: TGTGCCAGCAGCCTCTCAGGGTCCGGGGAGCTGTTTTTT. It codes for CASSLSGSGELFF.

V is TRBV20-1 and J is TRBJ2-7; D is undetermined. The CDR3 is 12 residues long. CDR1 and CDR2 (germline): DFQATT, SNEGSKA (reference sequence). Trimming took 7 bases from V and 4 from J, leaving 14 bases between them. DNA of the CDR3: TGCAGTGGATTGCGTTCGGAATACGAGCAGTACTTC. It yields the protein CSGLRSEYEQYF.

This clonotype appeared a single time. The CDR3 region has the DNA TGCGCCAGCAGTCGCCTCTTTGGCGGGGGGAAGGACAATGAGCAGTTCTTC. It encodes CASSRLFGGGKDNEQFF. The V gene is TRBV4-1, the J gene TRBJ2-1; 8 bases fit TRBD2. The ends lost 6 bases at V and 5 bases at J; junction bases unmatched: 15. Germline CDR1 reads MGHRA; CDR2 reads YSYEKL. The CDR3 totals 17 residues.

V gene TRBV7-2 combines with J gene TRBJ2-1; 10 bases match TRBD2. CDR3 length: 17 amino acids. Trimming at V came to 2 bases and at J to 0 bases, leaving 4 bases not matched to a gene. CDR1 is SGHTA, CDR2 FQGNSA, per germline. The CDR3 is CASSLLSGRGSYNEQFF. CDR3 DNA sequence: TGTGCCAGCAGCTTATTGAGCGGGAGGGGCTCCTACAATGAGCAGTTCTTC.

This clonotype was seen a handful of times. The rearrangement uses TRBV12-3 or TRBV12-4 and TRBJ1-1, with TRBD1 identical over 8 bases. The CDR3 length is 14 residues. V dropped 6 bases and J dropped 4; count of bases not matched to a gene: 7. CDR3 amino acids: CASRTGAGGTEAFF. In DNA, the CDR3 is TGTGCCAGCAGGACAGGGGCGGGGGGCACTGAAGCTTTCTTT.

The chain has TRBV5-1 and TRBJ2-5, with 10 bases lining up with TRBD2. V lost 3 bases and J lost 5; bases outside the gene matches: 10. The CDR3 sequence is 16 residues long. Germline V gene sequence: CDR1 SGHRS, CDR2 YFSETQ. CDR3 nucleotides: TGCGCCAGCAGCTCCACTAGCGGGGTGGCCTGGGAGACCCAGTACTTC. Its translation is CASSSTSGVAWETQYF.

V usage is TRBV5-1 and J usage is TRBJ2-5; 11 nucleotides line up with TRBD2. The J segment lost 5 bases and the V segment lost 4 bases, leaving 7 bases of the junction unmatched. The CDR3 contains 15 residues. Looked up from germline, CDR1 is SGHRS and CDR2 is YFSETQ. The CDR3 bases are TGCGCCAGCAGCGAAACTAGCGGGAGATGGGAGACCCAGTACTTC. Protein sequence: CASSETSGRWETQYF.

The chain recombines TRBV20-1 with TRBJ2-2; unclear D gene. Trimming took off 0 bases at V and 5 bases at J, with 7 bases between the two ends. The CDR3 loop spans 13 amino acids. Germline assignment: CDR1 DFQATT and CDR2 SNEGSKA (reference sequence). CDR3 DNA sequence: TGCAGTGCTAGAGATTGGTTGACCGGGGAGCTGTTTTTT. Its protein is CSARDWLTGELFF.

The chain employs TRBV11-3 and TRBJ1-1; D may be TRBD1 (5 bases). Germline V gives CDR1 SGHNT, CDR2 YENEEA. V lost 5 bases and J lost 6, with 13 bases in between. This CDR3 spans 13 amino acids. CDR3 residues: CASSPNRGPEAFF. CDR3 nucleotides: TGTGCCAGCAGCCCTAACCGGGGCCCTGAAGCTTTCTTT.

The CDR3 loop reads CASSSIDRNKAEAFF. In DNA form, the CDR3 reads TGCGCCAGCAGCTCCATCGACAGAAATAAGGCTGAAGCTTTCTTT. This chain joins TRBV5-1 and TRBJ1-1; D perhaps matches TRBD1 (5 bases). CDR1 and CDR2 from the germline V gene are SGHRS and YFSETQ. V lost 3 bases and J lost 6, with 18 bases in between. CDR3 length: 15 residues. The full variable domain, its missing parts supplied by reference TRBV5-1 and TRBJ1-1, is KAGVTQTPRYLIKTRGQQVTLSCSPISGHRSVSWYQQTPGQGLQFLFEYFSETQRNKGNFPGRFSGRQFSNSRSEMNVSTLELGDSALYLCASSSIDRNKAEAFFGQGTRLTVV.

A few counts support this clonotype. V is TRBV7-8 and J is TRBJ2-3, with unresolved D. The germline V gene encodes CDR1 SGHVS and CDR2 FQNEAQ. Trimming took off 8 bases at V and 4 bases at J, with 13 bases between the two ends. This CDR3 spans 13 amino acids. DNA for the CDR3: TGTGCCAGCTCACATCTCGAGTCAGATACGCAGTATTTT. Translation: CASSHLESDTQYF.

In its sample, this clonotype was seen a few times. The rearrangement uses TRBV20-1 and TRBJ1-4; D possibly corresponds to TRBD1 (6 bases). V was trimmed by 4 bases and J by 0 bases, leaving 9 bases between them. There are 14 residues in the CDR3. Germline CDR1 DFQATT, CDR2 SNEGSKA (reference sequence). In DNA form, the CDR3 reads TGCAGTGCTACAGGGGTCCCAACTAATGAAAAACTGTTTTTT. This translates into CSATGVPTNEKLFF.

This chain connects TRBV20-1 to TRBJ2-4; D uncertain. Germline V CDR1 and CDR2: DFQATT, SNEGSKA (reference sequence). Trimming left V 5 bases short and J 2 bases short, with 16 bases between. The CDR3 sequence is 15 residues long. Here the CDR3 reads CSASREALTKNIQYF. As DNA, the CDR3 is TGCAGTGCTTCACGAGAGGCGTTGACCAAAAACATTCAGTACTTC.

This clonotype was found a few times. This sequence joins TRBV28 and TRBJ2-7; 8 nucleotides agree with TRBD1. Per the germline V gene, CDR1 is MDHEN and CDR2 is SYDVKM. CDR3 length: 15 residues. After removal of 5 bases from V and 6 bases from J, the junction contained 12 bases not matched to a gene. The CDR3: CASSAPDRAYAEQYF. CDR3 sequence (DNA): TGTGCCAGCAGTGCCCCGGACAGGGCGTATGCCGAGCAGTACTTC.

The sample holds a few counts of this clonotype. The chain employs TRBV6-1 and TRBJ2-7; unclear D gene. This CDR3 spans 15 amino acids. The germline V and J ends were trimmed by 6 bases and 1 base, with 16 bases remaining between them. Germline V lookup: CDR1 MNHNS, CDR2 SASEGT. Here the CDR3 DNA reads TGTGCCAGCAGCGGCCTGGGCGGCAAATCCTACGAGCAGTACTTC. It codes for CASSGLGGKSYEQYF.

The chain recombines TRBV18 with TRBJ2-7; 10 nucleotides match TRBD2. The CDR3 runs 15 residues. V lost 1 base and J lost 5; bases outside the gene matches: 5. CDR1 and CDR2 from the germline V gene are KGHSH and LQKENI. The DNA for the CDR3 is TGTGCCAGCTCACCACGAGCGGGAGGGCCCAACGAGCAGTACTTC. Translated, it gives CASSPRAGGPNEQYF.

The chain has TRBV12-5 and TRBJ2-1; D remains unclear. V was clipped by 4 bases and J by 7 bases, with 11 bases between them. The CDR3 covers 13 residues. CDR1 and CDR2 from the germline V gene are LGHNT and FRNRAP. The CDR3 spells CASGSSGGNEQFF. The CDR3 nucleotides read TGTGCTAGTGGTTCCTCCGGCGGTAATGAGCAGTTCTTC.

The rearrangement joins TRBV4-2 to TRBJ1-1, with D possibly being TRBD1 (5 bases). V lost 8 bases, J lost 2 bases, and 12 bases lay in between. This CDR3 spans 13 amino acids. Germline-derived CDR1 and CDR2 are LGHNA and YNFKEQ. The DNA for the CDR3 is TGTGCCAGCCGACAGCCCACCAACACTGAAGCTTTCTTT. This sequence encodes CASRQPTNTEAFF.

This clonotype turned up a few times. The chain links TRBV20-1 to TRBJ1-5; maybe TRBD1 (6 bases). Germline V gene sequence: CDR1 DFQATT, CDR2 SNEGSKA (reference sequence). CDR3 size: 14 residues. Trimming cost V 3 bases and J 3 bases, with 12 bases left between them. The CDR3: CSASGQGNNQPQHF. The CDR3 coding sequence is TGCAGTGCTAGTGGGCAGGGGAACAATCAGCCCCAGCATTTT.

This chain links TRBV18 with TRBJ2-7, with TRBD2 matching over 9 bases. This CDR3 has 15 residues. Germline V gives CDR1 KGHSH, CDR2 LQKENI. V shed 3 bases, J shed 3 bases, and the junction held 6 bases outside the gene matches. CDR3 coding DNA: TGTGCCAGCTCACCGGTTAGCGGGGGATTCTACGAGCAGTACTTC. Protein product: CASSPVSGGFYEQYF.

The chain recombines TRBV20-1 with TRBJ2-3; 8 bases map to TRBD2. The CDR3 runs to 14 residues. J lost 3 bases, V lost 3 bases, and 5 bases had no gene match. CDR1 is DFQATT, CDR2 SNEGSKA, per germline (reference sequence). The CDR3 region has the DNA TGCAGTGCTAGGTACAGCGGGAGTACAGATACGCAGTATTTT. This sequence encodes CSARYSGSTDTQYF.

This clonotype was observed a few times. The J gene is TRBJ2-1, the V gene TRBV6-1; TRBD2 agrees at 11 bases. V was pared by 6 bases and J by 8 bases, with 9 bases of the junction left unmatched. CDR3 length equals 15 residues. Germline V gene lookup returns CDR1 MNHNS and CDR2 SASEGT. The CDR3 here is CASSRLAGIDHEQFF. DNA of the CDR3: TGTGCCAGCAGCCGACTAGCGGGAATAGACCATGAGCAGTTCTTC.

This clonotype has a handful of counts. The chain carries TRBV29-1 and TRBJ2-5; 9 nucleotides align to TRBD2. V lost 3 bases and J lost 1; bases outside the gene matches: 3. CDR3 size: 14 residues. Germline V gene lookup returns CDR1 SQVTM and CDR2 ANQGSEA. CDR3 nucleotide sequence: TGCAGCGTTGAGCGCGGGGGGGGCCAAGAGACCCAGTACTTC. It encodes CSVERGGGQETQYF.